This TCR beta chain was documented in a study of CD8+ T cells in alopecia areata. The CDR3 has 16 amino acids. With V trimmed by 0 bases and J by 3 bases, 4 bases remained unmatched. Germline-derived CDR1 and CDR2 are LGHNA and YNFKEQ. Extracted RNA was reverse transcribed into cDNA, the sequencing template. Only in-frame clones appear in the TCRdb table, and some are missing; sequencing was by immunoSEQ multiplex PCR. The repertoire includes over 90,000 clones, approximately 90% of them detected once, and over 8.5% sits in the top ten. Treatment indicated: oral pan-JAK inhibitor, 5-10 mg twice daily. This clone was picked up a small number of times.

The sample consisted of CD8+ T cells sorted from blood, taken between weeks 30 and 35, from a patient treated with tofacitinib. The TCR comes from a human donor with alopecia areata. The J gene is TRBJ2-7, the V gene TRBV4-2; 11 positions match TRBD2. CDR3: CASSQEVTSGNYEQYF. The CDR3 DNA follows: TGTGCCAGCAGCCAAGAGGTGACTAGCGGGAACTACGAGCAGTACTTC.